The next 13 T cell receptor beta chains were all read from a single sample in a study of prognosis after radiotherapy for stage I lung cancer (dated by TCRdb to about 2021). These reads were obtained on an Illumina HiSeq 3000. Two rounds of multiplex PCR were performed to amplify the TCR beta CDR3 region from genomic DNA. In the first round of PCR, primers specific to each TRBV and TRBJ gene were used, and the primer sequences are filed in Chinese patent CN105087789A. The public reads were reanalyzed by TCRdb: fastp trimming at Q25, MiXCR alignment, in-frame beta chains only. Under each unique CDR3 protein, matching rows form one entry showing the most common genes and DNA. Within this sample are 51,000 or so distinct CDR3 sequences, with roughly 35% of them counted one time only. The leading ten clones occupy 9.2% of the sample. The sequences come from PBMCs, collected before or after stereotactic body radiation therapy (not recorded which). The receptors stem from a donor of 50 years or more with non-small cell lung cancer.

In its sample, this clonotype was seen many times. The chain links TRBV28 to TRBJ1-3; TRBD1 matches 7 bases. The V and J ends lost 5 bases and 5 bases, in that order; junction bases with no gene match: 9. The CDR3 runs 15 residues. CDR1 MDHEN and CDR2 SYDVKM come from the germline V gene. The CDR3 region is CASSQSRQGRNTIYF. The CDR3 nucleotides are TGTGCCAGCAGTCAATCCCGACAGGGCCGAAACACCATATATTTT.

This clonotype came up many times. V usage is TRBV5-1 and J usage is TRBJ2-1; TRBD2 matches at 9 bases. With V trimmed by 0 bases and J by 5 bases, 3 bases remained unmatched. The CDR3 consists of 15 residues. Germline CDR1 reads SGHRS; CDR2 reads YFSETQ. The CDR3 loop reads CASSLGLAENNEQFF. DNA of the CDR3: TGCGCCAGCAGCTTGGGACTAGCGGAGAACAATGAGCAGTTCTTC. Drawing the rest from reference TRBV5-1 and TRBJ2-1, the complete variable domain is KAGVTQTPRYLIKTRGQQVTLSCSPISGHRSVSWYQQTPGQGLQFLFEYFSETQRNKGNFPGRFSGRQFSNSRSEMNVSTLELGDSALYLCASSLGLAENNEQFFGPGTRLTVL.

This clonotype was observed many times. CDR3 loop: CASSWGQTMGTQYF. CDR3 in DNA: TGTGCCAGCAGCTGGGGACAGACTATGGGGACCCAGTACTTC. This chain connects TRBV11-2 to TRBJ2-5; TRBD1 matches 7 bases. The CDR3 is made up of 14 amino acids. CDR1 and CDR2 from the germline V gene are SGHAT and FQNNGV. With V trimmed by 4 bases and J by 7 bases, 9 bases remained unmatched. Variable domain in full (rest from reference TRBV11-2 and TRBJ2-5): EAGVAQSPRYKIIEKRQSVAFWCNPISGHATLYWYQQILGQGPKLLIQFQNNGVVDDSQLPKDRFSAERLKGVDSTLKIQPAKLEDSAVYLCASSWGQTMGTQYFGPGTRLLVL.

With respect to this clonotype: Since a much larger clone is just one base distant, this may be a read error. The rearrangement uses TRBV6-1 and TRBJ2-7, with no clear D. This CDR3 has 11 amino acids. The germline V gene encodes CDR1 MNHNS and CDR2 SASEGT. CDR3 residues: CSSSTNYEQYF. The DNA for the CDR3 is TGTTCCAGCAGTACCAACTACGAGCAGTACTTC.

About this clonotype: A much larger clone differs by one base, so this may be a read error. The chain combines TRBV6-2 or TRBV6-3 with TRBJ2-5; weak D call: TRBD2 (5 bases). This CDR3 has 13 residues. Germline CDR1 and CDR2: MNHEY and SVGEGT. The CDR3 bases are TGTGCCAGCAGTGAGGGTACAGAAGATACCCAGTACTTC. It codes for CASSEGTEDTQYF.

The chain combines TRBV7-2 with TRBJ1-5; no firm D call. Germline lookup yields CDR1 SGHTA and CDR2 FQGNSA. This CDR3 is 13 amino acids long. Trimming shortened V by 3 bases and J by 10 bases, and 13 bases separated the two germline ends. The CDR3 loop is CASSLGRWHPQHF. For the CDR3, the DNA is TGTGCCAGCAGCTTGGGGAGGTGGCATCCCCAGCATTTT. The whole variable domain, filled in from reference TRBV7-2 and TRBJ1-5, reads GAGVSQSPSNKVTEKGKDVELRCDPISGHTALYWYRQSLGQGLEFLIYFQGNSAPDKSGLPSDRFSAERTGGSVSTLTIQRTQQEDSAVYLCASSLGRWHPQHFGDGTRLSIL.

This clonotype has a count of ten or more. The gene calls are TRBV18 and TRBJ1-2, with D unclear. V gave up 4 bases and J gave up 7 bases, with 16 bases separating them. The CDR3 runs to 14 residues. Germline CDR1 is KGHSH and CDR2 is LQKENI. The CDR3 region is CASSRVSKDSGYTF. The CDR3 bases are TGTGCCAGCTCACGAGTTTCAAAAGACTCTGGCTACACCTTC.

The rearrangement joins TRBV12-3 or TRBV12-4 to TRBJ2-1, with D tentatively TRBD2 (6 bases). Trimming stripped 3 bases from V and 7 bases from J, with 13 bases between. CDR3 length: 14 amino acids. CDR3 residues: CASSFASAVNEQFF. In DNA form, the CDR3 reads TGTGCCAGCAGTTTTGCTAGCGCAGTGAATGAGCAGTTCTTC.

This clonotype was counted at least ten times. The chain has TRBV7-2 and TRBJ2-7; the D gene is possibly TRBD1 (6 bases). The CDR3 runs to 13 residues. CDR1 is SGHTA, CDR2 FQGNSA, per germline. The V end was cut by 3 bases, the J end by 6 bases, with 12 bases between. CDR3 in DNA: TGTGCCAGCAGCTTCGGCAGGGGATCCGAGCAGTACTTC. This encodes CASSFGRGSEQYF.

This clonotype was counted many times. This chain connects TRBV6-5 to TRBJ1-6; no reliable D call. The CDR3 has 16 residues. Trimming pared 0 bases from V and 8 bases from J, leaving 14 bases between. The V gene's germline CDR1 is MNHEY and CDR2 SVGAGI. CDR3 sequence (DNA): TGTGCCAGCAGTTACTCGATAAGGGCAGGCGATTCACCCCTCCACTTT. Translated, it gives CASSYSIRAGDSPLHF.

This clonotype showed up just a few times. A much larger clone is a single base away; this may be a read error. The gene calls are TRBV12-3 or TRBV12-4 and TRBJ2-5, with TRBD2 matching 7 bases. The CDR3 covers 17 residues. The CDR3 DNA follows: TGTGCCAGCAGTTACCGGACTAGAAGGGGATCCGGAGAGACCCAGTGCTTC. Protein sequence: CASSYRTRRGSGETQCF.

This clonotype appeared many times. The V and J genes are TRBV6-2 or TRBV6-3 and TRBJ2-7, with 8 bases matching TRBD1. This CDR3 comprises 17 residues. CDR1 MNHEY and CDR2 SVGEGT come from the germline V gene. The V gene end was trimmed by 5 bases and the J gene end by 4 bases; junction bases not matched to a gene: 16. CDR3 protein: CASSTTRSGTGRYEQYF. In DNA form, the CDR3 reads TGTGCCAGCAGTACTACCCGATCCGGGACAGGTCGTTACGAGCAGTACTTC.

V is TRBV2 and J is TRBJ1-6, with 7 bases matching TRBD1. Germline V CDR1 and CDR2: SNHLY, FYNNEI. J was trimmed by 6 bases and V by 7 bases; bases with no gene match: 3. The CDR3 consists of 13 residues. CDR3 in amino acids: CASKGTVNSPLHF. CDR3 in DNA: TGTGCCAGCAAAGGGACAGTTAATTCACCCCTCCACTTT.